These T cell receptor beta chains were read from a single sample in a study of T cell repertoires in cytomegalovirus infection. TCRdb reprocessed the reads via MiXCR and lists one record per CDR3 protein. The sample has approximately 130,000 distinct CDR3 sequences, more than 20% seen once; the top ten hold roughly 35%. Their antigen targets remain unknown. Sequencing was done on a sample of PBMCs, sequenced either directly or after in vitro stimulation (not recorded which). The receptors originated from a human donor in good health (CMV status not recorded). Some clones in this sample may be carry-over from other donors' samples. Both conserved end residues are part of each CDR3. The D gene is left open where the match is weak. Only some rows state a clone size, as once, few, many or a class for expanded clones.

d_gene	v_gene	j_gene	abundance	CDR3aa	CDR3nt
TRBD1	TRBV7-9	TRBJ2-1	many	CASSTPDREDNEQFF	TGTGCCAGCAGCACTCCGGACAGGGAAGACAATGAGCAGTTCTTC
TRBD2	TRBV28	TRBJ2-1	many	CASSFFGGGDSYNEQFF	TGTGCCAGCAGTTTTTTTGGGGGGGGGGACTCCTACAATGAGCAGTTCTTC
TRBD2	TRBV4-1	TRBJ2-3	few	CASSSSTSGYTDTQYF	TGCGCCAGCAGCTCCTCGACTAGCGGATACACAGATACGCAGTATTTT
TRBD2	TRBV7-2	TRBJ2-7	many	CASSLVSLLAGRLEQYF	TGTGCCAGCAGCTTAGTATCCCTGCTAGCGGGACGTCTCGAGCAGTACTTC
NA	TRBV29-1	TRBJ1-1	NA	CSVAGSSSPKRTEAFF	TGCAGCGTTGCCGGGTCCTCCTCCCCTAAAAGGACTGAAGCTTTCTTT
NA	TRBV12-3/TRBV12-4	TRBJ2-7	NA	CASSFPPAYEQYF	TGTGCCAGCAGTTTTCCCCCCGCCTACGAGCAGTACTTC
NA	TRBV19	TRBJ2-1	NA	CASSGIGAASDEQFF	TGTGCCAGTAGTGGTATTGGGGCAGCTAGCGATGAGCAGTTCTTC
NA	TRBV6-1	TRBJ1-1	many	CASSETSRNTEAFF	TGTGCCAGCAGTGAGACTTCACGGAACACTGAAGCTTTCTTT
TRBD1	TRBV7-8	TRBJ1-5	many	CASSERDRGNQPQHF	TGTGCCAGCAGCGAAAGAGACAGGGGCAATCAGCCCCAGCATTTT
TRBD2	TRBV6-1	TRBJ2-1	NA	CASSYGTSVDNERFF	TGTGCCAGCAGTTACGGGACTAGCGTTGATAATGAGCGGTTCTTC
NA	TRBV15	TRBJ2-3	NA	CATSREGDTQYF	TGTGCCACCAGCAGAGAAGGAGATACGCAGTATTTT
TRBD1	TRBV29-1	TRBJ2-3	many	CSVAGGSRADTQYF	TGCAGCGTTGCAGGGGGCTCGAGGGCAGATACGCAGTATTTT
TRBD2	TRBV11-2	TRBJ2-1	many	CASSYQRGSYNEQFF	TGTGCCAGCAGCTATCAGCGGGGATCCTACAATGAGCAGTTCTTC
NA	TRBV23-1	TRBJ2-1	NA	CARNRFRPAESSYNEQFF	TGCGCCAGGAACCGCTTTAGGCCAGCGGAGAGCTCCTACAATGAGCAGTTCTTC
TRBD1	TRBV6-4	TRBJ2-2	few	CASSTGQGSTGELFF	TGTGCCAGCAGTACGGGACAGGGCTCTACCGGGGAGCTGTTTTTT
NA	TRBV7-8	TRBJ1-5	many	CASSSAAQNNQPQHF	TGTGCCAGCAGCTCGGCCGCACAGAACAATCAGCCCCAGCATTTT
TRBD2	TRBV12-5	TRBJ2-2	few	CASGLLEAGMHTGELFF	TGTGCTAGTGGTTTGCTGGAAGCGGGAATGCACACCGGGGAGCTGTTTTTT
NA	TRBV19	TRBJ1-6	many	CASKGESSGNSPLHF	TGTGCCAGTAAAGGGGAGTCATCGGGAAATTCACCCCTCCACTTT
NA	TRBV30	TRBJ2-5	once	CAWSVREFQTQYF	TGTGCCTGGAGTGTACGCGAGTTCCAGACCCAGTACTTC
TRBD1	TRBV7-8	TRBJ2-7	NA	CASSLEGASSYEQYF	TGTGCCAGCAGCTTAGAGGGGGCGAGCTCCTACGAGCAGTACTTC
NA	TRBV28	TRBJ1-2	NA	CASMVGGRFYGYTF	TGTGCCAGCATGGTAGGGGGGCGCTTCTATGGCTACACCTTC
NA	TRBV7-2	TRBJ2-7	many	CASSLAPYEQYF	TGTGCCAGCAGCTTAGCCCCCTACGAGCAGTACTTC
NA	TRBV29-1	TRBJ2-2	NA	CSVEGSGTGELFF	TGCAGCGTTGAAGGTTCGGGAACCGGGGAGCTGTTTTTT
NA	TRBV6-2/TRBV6-3	TRBJ1-1	many	CASSSRKGGLTEAFF	TGTGCCAGCAGCTCCCGGAAGGGGGGGCTTACTGAAGCTTTCTTT
NA	TRBV7-2	TRBJ1-1	NA	CASSPRATEAFF	TGTGCCAGCAGCCCTCGAGCTACTGAAGCTTTCTTT
NA	TRBV2	TRBJ1-1	NA	CASSARGGNTEAFF	TGTGCCAGCAGTGCGAGGGGGGGGAACACTGAAGCTTTCTTT
TRBD2	TRBV7-2	TRBJ2-2	NA	CASSFRDYNTGELFF	TGTGCCAGCAGCTTTAGGGACTATAACACCGGGGAGCTGTTTTTT
NA	TRBV7-9	TRBJ1-2	NA	CASSYGGGYTF	TGTGCCAGCAGTTATGGGGGGGGCTACACCTTC
TRBD1	TRBV27	TRBJ2-1	few	CASRPGLTGIEQFF	TGTGCCAGCAGGCCAGGACTGACAGGGATTGAGCAGTTCTTC
NA	TRBV7-2	TRBJ2-1	few	CASAHRDEQFF	TGTGCCAGCGCCCACCGGGATGAGCAGTTCTTC
NA	TRBV7-9	TRBJ2-5	many	CASSFLGGTQYF	TGTGCCAGCAGCTTTCTGGGGGGGACCCAGTACTTC
NA	TRBV27	TRBJ2-3	few	CASSPQAMTTQYF	TGTGCCAGCAGCCCACAGGCAATGACTACGCAGTATTTT
TRBD1	TRBV7-2	TRBJ1-2	many	CASSSRTGQGYGYTF	TGTGCCAGCAGCTCTCGGACAGGACAGGGCTATGGCTACACCTTC
TRBD1	TRBV11-2	TRBJ1-1	NA	CASSSVQGGNTEAFF	TGTGCCAGCAGCTCAGTACAGGGGGGAAACACTGAAGCTTTCTTT
NA	TRBV6-2/TRBV6-3	TRBJ1-1	few	CASSLWGKPMNTEAFF	TGTGCCAGCAGCCTCTGGGGGAAGCCCATGAACACTGAAGCTTTCTTT
NA	TRBV28	TRBJ2-2	many	CASRGQVAGGELFF	TGTGCCAGCAGAGGACAAGTCGCAGGCGGGGAGCTGTTTTTT
TRBD1	TRBV10-3	TRBJ1-1	few	CAISVEGQGMNTEAFF	TGTGCCATCAGTGTCGAAGGACAGGGCATGAACACTGAAGCTTTCTTT
TRBD1	TRBV7-2	TRBJ2-5	many	CASSLVGWTGLETQYF	TGTGCCAGCAGCTTAGTGGGTTGGACAGGGCTCGAGACCCAGTACTTC
TRBD2	TRBV24-1	TRBJ2-1	few	CATSGAAGYNEQFF	TGTGCCACCAGTGGGGCAGCGGGGTACAATGAGCAGTTCTTC
NA	TRBV6-5	TRBJ1-2	NA	CASRTTEYGYTF	TGTGCCAGCAGAACGACAGAATATGGCTACACCTTC
TRBD2	TRBV14	TRBJ2-6	few	CASSQAGGAINSGANVLTF	TGTGCCAGCAGCCAAGCGGGGGGAGCGATTAACTCTGGGGCCAACGTCCTGACTTTC
TRBD1	TRBV7-6	TRBJ2-1	NA	CASSSRTGIYEQFF	TGTGCCAGCAGCTCCCGGACAGGGATTTATGAGCAGTTCTTC
TRBD2	TRBV4-3	TRBJ2-5	many	CASSQEAGGLQTQYF	TGCGCCAGCAGCCAAGAGGCGGGAGGATTGCAGACCCAGTACTTC
TRBD1	TRBV19	TRBJ2-6	NA	CASSIAGRGPGANVLTF	TGTGCCAGTAGTATAGCGGGCAGGGGGCCTGGGGCCAACGTCCTGACTTTC
TRBD1	TRBV12-3/TRBV12-4	TRBJ2-2	NA	CASSPDPGQGYTGELFF	TGTGCCAGCAGTCCCGACCCGGGACAGGGGTACACCGGGGAGCTGTTTTTT
NA	TRBV6-1	TRBJ2-6	few	CASSPFFNSGSGANVLTF	TGTGCCAGCAGTCCCTTTTTTAACAGTGGATCTGGGGCCAACGTCCTGACTTTC
NA	TRBV6-2/TRBV6-3	TRBJ1-2	NA	CASSIPRGRGYTF	TGTGCCAGCAGTATCCCTCGGGGGAGAGGCTACACCTTC
NA	TRBV20-1	TRBJ2-3	NA	CSARGSAAGTDTQYF	TGCAGTGCTAGAGGGTCCGCCGCAGGGACAGATACGCAGTATTTT